This T cell receptor beta chain came from a study of technical replicates of blood from several donors. The V gene end was trimmed by 7 bases and the J gene end by 3 bases; junction bases not matched to a gene: 6. CDR1 is LNHDA and CDR2 is SQIVND in the germline V gene (reference sequence). The CDR3 is 15 residues long. TCRdb's copy holds only in-frame clones and misses some; the assay was immunoSEQ multiplex PCR. Here the sample spans roughly 85,000 clones, around 94% being singletons. The chain joins TRBV19 to TRBJ1-3; 10 bases align to TRBD1. This TCR came from a human donor in good health. Material: T cells isolated from PBMCs. CDR3 amino acids: CASTPDRGFGNTIYF. The CDR3 nucleotides are TGTGCCAGTACTCCGGACAGGGGGTTTGGAAACACCATATATTTT. Full variable domain (missing parts from reference TRBV19 and TRBJ1-3): DGGITQSPKYLFRKEGQNVTLSCEQNLNHDAMYWYRQDPGQGLRLIYYSQIVNDFQKGDIAEGYSVSREKKESFPLTVTSAQKNPTAFYLCASTPDRGFGNTIYFGEGSWLTVV.